This T cell receptor (beta chain) was observed in a study of cytomegalovirus exposure and HLA in healthy donors. Study-level points and caveats: The study put 150 to 200 TCR beta chains on its list as cytomegalovirus-associated.

Data came from immunoSEQ multiplex PCR; TCRdb stores just in-frame clones and leaves some out. The sample lists some 86,000 clones; over 85% were seen once. V shed 1 base and J shed 7 bases, with 14 bases lying between them. Germline loops: CDR1 MGHDK, CDR2 SYGVNS. This CDR3 spans 15 amino acids. Remarks on this clone: As yet, its antigen is unknown.

The genes are TRBV25-1 and TRBJ1-3; no firm D call. Sequenced material: PBMCs. This TCR was sampled from a woman aged 30 to 39 in good health and CMV-seronegative. CDR3 DNA sequence: TGTGCCAGCAGTGAATCGACCGGGAAGGACAACACCATATATTTT. This gives the protein CASSESTGKDNTIYF.